Detailed here is one T cell receptor beta chain. Its antigen is currently unknown. This record belongs to a study of a mutant IDH1 vaccine in newly diagnosed glioma. Profiling relied on immunoSEQ multiplex PCR, and the TCRdb table lists in-frame clones only, not all of them. Of 45,000 to 70,000 clones listed, 80% to 85% are singletons. Germline V gene data show CDR1 as SNHLY and CDR2 as FYNNEI. The CDR3 extends over 14 amino acids. J was trimmed by 4 bases and V by 9 bases; bases with no gene match: 8. Sample time point: week 5, during vaccination. Vaccination comprised doses that each held 300 ug of mutant IDH1 20-mer peptide, plus topical imiquimod.

The genes are TRBV2 and TRBJ1-4; 7 nucleotides agree with TRBD1. The receptor was isolated from a man between 25 and 39 years old with glioma. The specimen was PBMCs, collected from a glioma patient whose treatment included an IDH1 peptide vaccine. CDR3 DNA sequence: TGTGCCAGTAACCCGGGACAGCTTAATGAAAAACTGTTTTTT. This codes for CASNPGQLNEKLFF. Using reference TRBV2 and TRBJ1-4 for the parts outside the CDR3, the full variable domain is EPEVTQTPSHQVTQMGQEVILRCVPISNHLYFYWYRQILGQKVEFLVSFYNNEISEKSEIFDDQFSVERPDGSNFTLKIRSTKLEDSAMYFCASNPGQLNEKLFFGSGTQLSVL.